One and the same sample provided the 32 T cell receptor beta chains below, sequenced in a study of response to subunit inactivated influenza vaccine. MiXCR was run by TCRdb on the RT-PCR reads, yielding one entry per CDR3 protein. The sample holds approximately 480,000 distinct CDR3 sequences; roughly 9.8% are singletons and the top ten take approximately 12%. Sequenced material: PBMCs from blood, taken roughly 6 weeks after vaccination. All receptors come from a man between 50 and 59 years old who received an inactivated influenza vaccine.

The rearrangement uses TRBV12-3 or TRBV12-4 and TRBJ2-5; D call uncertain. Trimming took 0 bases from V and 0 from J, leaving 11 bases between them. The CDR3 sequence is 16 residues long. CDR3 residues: CASSLARSGYQETQYF. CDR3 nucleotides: TGTGCCAGCAGTTTAGCGCGGTCCGGGTACCAAGAGACCCAGTACTTC.

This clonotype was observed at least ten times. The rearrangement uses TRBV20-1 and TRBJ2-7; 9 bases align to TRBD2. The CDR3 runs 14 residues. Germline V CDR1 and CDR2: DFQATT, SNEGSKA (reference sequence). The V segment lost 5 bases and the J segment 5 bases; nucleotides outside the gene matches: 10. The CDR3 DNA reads TGCAGTGCTCCAGGGGCGGCGGGAGGGCACGAGCAGTACTTC. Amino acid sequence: CSAPGAAGGHEQYF.

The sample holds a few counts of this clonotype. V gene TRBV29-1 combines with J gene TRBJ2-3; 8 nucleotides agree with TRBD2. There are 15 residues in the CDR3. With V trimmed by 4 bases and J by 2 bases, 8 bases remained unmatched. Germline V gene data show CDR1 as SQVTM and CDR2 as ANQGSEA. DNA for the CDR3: TGCAGCGTTGCGGTGAGCGGGGGTTCCACAGATACGCAGTATTTT. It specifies CSVAVSGGSTDTQYF.

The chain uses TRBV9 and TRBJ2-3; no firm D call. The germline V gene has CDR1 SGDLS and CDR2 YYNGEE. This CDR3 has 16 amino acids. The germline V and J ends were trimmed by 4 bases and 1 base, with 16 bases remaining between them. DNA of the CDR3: TGTGCCAGCAGCACATCAACAGATCCCGGCACAGATACGCAGTATTTT. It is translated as CASSTSTDPGTDTQYF.

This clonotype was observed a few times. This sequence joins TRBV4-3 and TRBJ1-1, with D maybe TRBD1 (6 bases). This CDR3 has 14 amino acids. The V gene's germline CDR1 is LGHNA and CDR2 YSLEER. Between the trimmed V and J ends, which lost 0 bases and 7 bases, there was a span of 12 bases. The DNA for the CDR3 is TGCGCCAGCAGCCAAGAGAGGGGGTTGGGTGAAGCTTTCTTT. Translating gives CASSQERGLGEAFF.

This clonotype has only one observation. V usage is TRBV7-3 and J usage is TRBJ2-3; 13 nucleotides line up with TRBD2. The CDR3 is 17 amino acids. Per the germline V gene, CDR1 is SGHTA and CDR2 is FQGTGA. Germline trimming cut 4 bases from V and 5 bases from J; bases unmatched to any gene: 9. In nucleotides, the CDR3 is TGTGCCAGCAGCTCCTCATGGACTAGCGGGGGCATAGATACGCAGTATTTT. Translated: CASSSSWTSGGIDTQYF.

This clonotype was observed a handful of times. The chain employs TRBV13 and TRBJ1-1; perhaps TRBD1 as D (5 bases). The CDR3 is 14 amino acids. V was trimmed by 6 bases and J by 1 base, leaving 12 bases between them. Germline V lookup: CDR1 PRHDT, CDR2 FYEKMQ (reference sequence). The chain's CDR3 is CASRIQTENTEAFF. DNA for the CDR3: TGTGCCAGCAGGATCCAGACAGAGAACACTGAAGCTTTCTTT.

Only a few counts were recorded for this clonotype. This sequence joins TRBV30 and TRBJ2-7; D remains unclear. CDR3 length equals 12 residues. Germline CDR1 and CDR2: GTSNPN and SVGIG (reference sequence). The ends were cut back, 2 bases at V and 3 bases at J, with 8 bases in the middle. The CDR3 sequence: CAWSISLYEQYF. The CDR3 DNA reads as TGTGCCTGGAGTATTTCCCTCTACGAGCAGTACTTC.

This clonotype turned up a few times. This chain's CDR3 is CASSLGRRAYEQYF. As DNA, the CDR3 is TGTGCCAGCAGCTTGGGCAGGAGGGCCTACGAGCAGTACTTC. The chain recombines TRBV5-8 with TRBJ2-7; weak D call: TRBD2 (6 bases). The CDR3 covers 14 residues. The ends were cut back, 0 bases at V and 2 bases at J, with 9 bases in the middle. Germline loops: CDR1 SGHTS, CDR2 YDEGEE. Supplemented by reference TRBV5-8 and TRBJ2-7, the full variable domain reads EAGVTQSPTHLIKTRGQQATLRCSPISGHTSVYWYQQALGLGLQFLLWYDEGEERNRGNFPPRFSGRQFPNYSSELNVNALELEDSALYLCASSLGRRAYEQYFGPGTRLTVT.

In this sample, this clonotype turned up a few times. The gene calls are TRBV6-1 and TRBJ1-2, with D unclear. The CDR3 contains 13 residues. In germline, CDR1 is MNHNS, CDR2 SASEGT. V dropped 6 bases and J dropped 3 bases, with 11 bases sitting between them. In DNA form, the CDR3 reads TGTGCCAGCAGCCAAGACGCTTACTATGGCTACACCTTC. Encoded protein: CASSQDAYYGYTF.

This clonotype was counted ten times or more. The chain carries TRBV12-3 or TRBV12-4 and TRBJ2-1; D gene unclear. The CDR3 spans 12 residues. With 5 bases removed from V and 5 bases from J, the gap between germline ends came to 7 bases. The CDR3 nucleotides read TGTGCCAGCAGTCCGTACCACAATGAGCAGTTCTTC. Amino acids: CASSPYHNEQFF.

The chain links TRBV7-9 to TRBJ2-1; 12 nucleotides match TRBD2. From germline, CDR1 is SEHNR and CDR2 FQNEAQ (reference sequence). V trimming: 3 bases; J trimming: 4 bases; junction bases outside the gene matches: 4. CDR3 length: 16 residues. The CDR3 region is CASSFPTSGRYNEQFF. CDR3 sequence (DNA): TGTGCCAGCAGCTTTCCGACTAGCGGGAGATACAATGAGCAGTTCTTC. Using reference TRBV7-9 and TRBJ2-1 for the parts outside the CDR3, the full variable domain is DTGVSQNPRHKITKRGQNVTFRCDPISEHNRLYWYRQTLGQGPEFLTYFQNEAQLEKSRLLSDRFSAERPKGSFSTLEIQRTEQGDSAMYLCASSFPTSGRYNEQFFGPGTRLTVL.

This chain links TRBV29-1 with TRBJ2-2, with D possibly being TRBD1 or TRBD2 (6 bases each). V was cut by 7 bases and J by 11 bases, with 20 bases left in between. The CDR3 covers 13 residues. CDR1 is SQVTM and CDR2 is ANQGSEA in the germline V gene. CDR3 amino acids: CSAVPFTGTELFF. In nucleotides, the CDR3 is TGCAGCGCCGTCCCGTTCACAGGGACTGAGCTGTTTTTT.

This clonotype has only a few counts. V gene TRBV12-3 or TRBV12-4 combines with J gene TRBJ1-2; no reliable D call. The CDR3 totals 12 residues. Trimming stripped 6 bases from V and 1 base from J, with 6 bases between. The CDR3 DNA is TGTGCCAGCAGGGACGGTAACTATGGCTACACCTTC. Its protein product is CASRDGNYGYTF.

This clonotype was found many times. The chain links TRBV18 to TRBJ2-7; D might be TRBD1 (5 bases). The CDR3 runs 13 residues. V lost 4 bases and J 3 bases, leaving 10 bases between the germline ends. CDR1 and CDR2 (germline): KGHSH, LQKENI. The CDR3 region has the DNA TGTGCCAGCTCACTCAGACAGTTCTACGAGCAGTACTTC. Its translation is CASSLRQFYEQYF.

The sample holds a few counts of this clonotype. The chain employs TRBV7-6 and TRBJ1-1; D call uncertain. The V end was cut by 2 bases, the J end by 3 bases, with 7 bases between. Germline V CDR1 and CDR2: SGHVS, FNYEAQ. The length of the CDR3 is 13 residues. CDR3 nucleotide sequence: TGTGCCAGCAGCTTATCGTGGGACACTGAAGCTTTCTTT. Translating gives CASSLSWDTEAFF.

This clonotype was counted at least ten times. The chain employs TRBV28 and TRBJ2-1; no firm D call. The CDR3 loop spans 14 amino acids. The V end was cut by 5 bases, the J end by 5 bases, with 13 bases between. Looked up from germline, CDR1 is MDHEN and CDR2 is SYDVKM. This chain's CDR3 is CASSPQLVNNEQFF. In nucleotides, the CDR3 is TGTGCCAGCAGTCCGCAGTTAGTCAACAATGAGCAGTTCTTC.

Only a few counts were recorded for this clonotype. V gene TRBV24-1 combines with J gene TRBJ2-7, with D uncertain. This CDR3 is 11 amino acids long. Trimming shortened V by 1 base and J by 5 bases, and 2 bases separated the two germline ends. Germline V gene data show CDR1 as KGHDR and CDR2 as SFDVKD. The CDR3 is CATSDFHEQYF. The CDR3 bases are TGTGCCACCAGTGATTTCCACGAGCAGTACTTC.

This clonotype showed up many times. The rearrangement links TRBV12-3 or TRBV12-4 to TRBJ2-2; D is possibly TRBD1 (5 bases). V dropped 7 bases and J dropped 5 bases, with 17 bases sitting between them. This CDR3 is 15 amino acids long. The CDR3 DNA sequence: TGTGCCAGCACGATCGTGGGGCTAGGGACCGGGGAGCTGTTTTTT. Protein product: CASTIVGLGTGELFF.

The CDR3 is CASSTSGTSGRTGELFF. The CDR3 DNA is TGTGCCAGCAGCACCTCCGGGACTAGCGGGAGAACCGGGGAGCTGTTTTTT. The genes are TRBV7-8 and TRBJ2-2; 14 bases are a match to TRBD2. J lost 5 bases, V lost 5 bases, and 7 bases had no gene match. The CDR3 spans 17 residues. The germline CDR1 and CDR2 sequences are SGHVS and FQNEAQ.

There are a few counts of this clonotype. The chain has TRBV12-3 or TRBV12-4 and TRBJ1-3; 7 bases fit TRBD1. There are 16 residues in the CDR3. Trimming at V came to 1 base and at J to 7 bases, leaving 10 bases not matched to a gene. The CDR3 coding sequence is TGTGCCAGCAGTTTAGACGCGCGACAGGGTTGGAACACCATATATTTT. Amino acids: CASSLDARQGWNTIYF.

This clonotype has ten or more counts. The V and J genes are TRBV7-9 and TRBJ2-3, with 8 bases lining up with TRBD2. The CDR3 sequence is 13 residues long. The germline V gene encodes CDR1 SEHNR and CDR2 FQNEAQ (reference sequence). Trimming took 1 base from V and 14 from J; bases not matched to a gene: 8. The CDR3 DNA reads TGTGCCAGCAGCTTAGGAGAGCTAGCGGGCAGGTATTTT. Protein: CASSLGELAGRYF.

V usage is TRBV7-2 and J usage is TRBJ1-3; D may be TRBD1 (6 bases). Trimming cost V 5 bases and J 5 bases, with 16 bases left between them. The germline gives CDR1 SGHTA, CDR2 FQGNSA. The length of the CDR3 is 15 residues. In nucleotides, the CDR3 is TGTGCCAGCAGCCCCCAGGACAGCAATAGAAACACCATATATTTT. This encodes CASSPQDSNRNTIYF.

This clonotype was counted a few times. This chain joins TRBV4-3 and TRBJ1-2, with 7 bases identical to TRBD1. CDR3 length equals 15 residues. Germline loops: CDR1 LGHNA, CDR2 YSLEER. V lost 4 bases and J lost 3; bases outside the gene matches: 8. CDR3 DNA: TGCGCCAGCAGCCGGGCCATAGGGACAGACTATGGCTACACCTTC. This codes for CASSRAIGTDYGYTF.

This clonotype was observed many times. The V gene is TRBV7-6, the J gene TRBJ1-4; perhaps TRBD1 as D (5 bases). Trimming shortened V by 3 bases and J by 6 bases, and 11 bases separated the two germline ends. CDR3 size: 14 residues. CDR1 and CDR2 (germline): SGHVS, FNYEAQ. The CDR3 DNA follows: TGTGCCAGCAGCTTTGGGGGGGTAGATGAAAAACTGTTTTTT. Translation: CASSFGGVDEKLFF. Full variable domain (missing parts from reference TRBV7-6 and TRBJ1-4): GAGVSQSPRYKVTKRGQDVALRCDPISGHVSLYWYRQALGQGPEFLTYFNYEAQQDKSGLPNDRFSAERPEGSISTLTIQRTEQRDSAMYRCASSFGGVDEKLFFGSGTQLSVL.

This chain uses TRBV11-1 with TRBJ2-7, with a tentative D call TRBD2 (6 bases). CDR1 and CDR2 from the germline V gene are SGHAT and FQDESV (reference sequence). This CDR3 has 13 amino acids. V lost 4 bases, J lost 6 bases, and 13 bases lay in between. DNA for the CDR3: TGTGCCAGCAGCTGGGGGGACCGTGGCGAGCAGTACTTC. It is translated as CASSWGDRGEQYF.

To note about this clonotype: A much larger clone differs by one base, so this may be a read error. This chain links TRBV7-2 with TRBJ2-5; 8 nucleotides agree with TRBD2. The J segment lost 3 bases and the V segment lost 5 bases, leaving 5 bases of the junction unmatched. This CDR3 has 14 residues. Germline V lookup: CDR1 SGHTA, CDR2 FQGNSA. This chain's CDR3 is CASSLSGIKETQYF. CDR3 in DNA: TGTGCCAGCAGCCTTAGCGGGATCAAAGAGACCCAGTACTTC. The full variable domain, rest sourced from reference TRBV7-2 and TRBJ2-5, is GAGVSQSPSNKVTEKGKDVELRCDPISGHTALYWYRQSLGQGLEFLIYFQGNSAPDKSGLPSDRFSAERTGGSVSTLTIQRTQQEDSAVYLCASSLSGIKETQYFGPGTRLLVL.

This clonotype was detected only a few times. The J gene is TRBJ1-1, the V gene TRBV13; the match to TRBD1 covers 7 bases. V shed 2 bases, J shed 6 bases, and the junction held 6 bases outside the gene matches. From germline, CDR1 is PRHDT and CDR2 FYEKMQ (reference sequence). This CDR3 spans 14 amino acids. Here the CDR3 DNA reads TGTGCCAGCAGCTTACCAGGGGGGACCCCTGAAGCTTTCTTT. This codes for CASSLPGGTPEAFF.

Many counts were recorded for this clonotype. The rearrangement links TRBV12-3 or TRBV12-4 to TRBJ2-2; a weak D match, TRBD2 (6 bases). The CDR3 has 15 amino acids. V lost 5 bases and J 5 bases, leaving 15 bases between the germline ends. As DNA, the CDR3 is TGTGCCAGCAGTCCCGGTGGGGGGAGGACCGGGGAGCTGTTTTTT. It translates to CASSPGGGRTGELFF.

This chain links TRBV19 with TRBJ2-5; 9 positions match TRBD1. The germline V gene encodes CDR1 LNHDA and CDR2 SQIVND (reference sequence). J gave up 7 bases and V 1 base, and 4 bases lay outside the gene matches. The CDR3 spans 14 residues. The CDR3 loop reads CASSIGGQGRTQYF. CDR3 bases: TGTGCCAGTAGTATAGGGGGACAGGGTAGGACCCAGTACTTC. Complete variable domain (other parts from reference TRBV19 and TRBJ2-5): DGGITQSPKYLFRKEGQNVTLSCEQNLNHDAMYWYRQDPGQGLRLIYYSQIVNDFQKGDIAEGYSVSREKKESFPLTVTSAQKNPTAFYLCASSIGGQGRTQYFGPGTRLLVL.

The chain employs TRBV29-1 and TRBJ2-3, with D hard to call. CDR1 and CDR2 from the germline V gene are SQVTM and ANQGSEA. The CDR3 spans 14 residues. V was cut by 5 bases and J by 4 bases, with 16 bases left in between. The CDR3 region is CSVTRVGWPDTQYF. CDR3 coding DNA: TGCAGCGTTACCCGGGTCGGGTGGCCAGATACGCAGTATTTT.

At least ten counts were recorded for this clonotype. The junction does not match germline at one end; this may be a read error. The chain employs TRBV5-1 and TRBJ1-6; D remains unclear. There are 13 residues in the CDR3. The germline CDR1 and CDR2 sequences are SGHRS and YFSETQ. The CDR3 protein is CASSFTYNSPLHF. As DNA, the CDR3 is TGTGCCAGCAGTTTTACTTATAATTCACCCCTCCACTTT.